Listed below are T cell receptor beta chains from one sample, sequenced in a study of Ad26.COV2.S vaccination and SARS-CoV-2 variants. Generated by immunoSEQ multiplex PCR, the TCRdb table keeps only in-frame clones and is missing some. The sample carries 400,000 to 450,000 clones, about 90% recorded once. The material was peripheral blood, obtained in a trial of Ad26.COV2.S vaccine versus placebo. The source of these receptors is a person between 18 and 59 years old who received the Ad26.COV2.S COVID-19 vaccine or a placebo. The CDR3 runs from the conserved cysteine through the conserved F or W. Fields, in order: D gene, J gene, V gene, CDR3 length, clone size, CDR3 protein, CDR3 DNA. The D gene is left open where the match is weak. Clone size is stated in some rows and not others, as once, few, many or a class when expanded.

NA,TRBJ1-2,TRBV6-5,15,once,CASSSSGRTVYGYTF,TGTGCCAGCAGTTCCTCGGGACGGACCGTCTATGGCTACACCTTC
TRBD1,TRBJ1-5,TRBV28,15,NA,CASSGIFTGDQPQHF,TGTGCCAGCAGTGGGATTTTTACAGGGGATCAGCCCCAGCATTTT
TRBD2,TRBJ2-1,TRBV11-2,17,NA,CASSLRAATSGSYEQFF,TGTGCCAGCAGCTTAAGGGCGGCGACTAGCGGGAGTTATGAGCAGTTCTTC
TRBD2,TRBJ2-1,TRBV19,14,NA,CASSIASGRDEQFF,TGTGCCAGTAGTATAGCCAGCGGGAGGGATGAGCAGTTCTTC
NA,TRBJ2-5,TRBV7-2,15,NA,CASTLGQTIQETQYF,TGTGCCAGCACCTTGGGCCAGACAATACAAGAGACCCAGTACTTC
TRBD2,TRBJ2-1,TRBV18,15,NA,CASSERETLVKEQFF,TGTGCCAGCTCAGAGCGGGAGACTCTTGTAAAAGAGCAGTTCTTC
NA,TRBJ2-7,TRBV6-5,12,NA,CASSYGGREQYF,TGTGCCAGCAGTTACGGGGGGAGAGAGCAGTACTTC
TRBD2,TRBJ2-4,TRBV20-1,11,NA,CSVSSGNIQYF,TGCAGTGTCTCTAGCGGAAACATTCAGTACTTC
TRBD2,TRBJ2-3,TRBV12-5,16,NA,CASGLGTSGRADTQYF,TGTGCTAGTGGTTTGGGGACTAGCGGGAGGGCAGATACGCAGTATTTT
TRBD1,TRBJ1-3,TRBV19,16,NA,CASSTGQGSGGNTIYF,TGTGCCAGTAGTACCGGACAGGGGTCTGGTGGAAACACCATATATTTT
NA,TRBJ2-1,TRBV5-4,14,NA,CASSATSTANEQFF,TGTGCCAGCAGCGCAACTAGTACCGCCAATGAGCAGTTCTTC
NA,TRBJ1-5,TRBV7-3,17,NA,CASSLWSRTASNQPQHF,TGTGCCAGCAGCTTATGGTCCAGGACAGCCTCTAATCAGCCCCAGCATTTT
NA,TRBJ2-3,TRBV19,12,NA,CASSMNQDTQYF,TGTGCCAGTAGTATGAATCAAGATACGCAGTATTTT
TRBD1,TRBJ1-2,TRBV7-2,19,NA,CASSLVRRDRHDLGYGYTF,TGTGCCAGCAGCTTAGTCCGCCGGGACAGGCACGACCTTGGGTATGGCTACACCTTC
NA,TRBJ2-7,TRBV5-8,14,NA,CASSLGGGGYEQYF,TGTGCCAGCAGCTTGGGAGGGGGTGGCTACGAGCAGTACTTC
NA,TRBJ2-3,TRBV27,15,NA,CASSFGGTSTDTQYF,TGTGCCAGCAGTTTCGGCGGGACTAGCACAGATACGCAGTATTTT
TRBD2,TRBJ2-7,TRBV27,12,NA,CAVKSGTYEQYF,TGTGCCGTGAAAAGCGGGACCTACGAGCAGTACTTC
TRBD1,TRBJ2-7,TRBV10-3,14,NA,CAIRGDRGSYEQYF,TGTGCCATCAGGGGGGACAGAGGCTCCTACGAGCAGTACTTC
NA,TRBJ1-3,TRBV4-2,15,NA,CASSQVPVSGNTIYF,TGTGCCAGCAGCCAAGTCCCTGTTTCTGGAAACACCATATATTTT
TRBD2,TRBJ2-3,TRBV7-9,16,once,CASSFSSGRRTDTQYF,TGTGCCAGCAGCTTCTCTAGCGGGAGGCGCACAGATACGCAGTATTTT
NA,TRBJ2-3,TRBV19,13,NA,CASSIGDTDTQYF,TGTGCCAGTAGTATCGGGGACACAGATACGCAGTATTTT
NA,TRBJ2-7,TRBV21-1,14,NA,CASSTLAQTYEQYF,TGTGCCAGCAGCACTCTCGCGCAAACTTACGAGCAGTACTTC